Sequencing of this T cell receptor (beta chain) was carried out in a study of T-cell reconstitution after alpha-beta-depleted transplantation in children. TCRbeta library construction was performed incorporating unique molecular identifiers. TCRdb re-called the PCR reads through MiXCR, storing one row per CDR3 protein. The sample lists some 490,000 distinct CDR3 sequences; 9.5% to 15% were seen once. V lost 6 bases, J lost 0 bases, and 12 bases lay in between. The CDR3 length is 16 residues. The sequencing used PBMCs from the stem cell graft donor, collected from the stem cell graft. This clonotype was obtained from a human donor who donated a stem cell graft to a child with combined immunodeficiency. The chain employs TRBV12-3 or TRBV12-4 and TRBJ2-6; the D is unclear. The CDR3 protein is CASSPDTVSGANVLTF. The CDR3 coding sequence is TGTGCCAGCAGCCCCGACACCGTCTCTGGGGCCAACGTCCTGACTTTC.